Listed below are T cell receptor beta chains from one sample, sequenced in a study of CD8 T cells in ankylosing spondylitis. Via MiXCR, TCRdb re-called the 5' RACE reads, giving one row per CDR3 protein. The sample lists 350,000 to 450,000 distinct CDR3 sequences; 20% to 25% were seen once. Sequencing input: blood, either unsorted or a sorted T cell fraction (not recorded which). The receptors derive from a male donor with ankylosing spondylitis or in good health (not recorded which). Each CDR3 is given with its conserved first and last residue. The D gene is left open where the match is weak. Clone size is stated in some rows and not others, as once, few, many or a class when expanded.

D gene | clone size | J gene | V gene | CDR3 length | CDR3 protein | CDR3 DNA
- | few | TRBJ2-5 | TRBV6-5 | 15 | CASSYSMSTGETQYF | TGTGCCAGCAGTTACTCGATGTCGACAGGAGAGACCCAGTACTTC
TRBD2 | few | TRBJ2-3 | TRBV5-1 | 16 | CASSHGLAGDPDTQYF | TGCGCCAGCAGCCACGGACTAGCGGGGGACCCAGATACGCAGTATTTT
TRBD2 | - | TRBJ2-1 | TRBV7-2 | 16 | CASSGGTSGELMSRFF | TGTGCCAGCAGCGGAGGGACTAGCGGAGAATTAATGAGTCGGTTCTTC
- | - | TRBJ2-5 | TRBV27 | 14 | CASSLSRTEETQYF | TGTGCCAGCAGTTTATCGCGTACAGAAGAGACCCAGTACTTC
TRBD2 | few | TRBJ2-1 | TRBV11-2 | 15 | CASSTSGGEDNEQFF | TGTGCCAGCAGCACAAGCGGGGGGGAGGACAATGAGCAGTTCTTC
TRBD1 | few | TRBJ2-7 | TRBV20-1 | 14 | CSARDREIPYEQYF | TGCAGTGCTAGGGACAGGGAGATCCCCTACGAGCAGTACTTC
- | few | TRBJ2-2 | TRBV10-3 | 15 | CAISGSTSNTGELFF | TGTGCCATCAGTGGAAGCACCTCGAACACCGGGGAGCTGTTTTTT
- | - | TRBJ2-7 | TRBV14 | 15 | CASSLEGLPTYEQYF | TGTGCCAGCAGCCTAGAAGGTCTCCCCACCTACGAGCAGTACTTC
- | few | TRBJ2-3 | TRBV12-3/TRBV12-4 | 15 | CASSPEGDASDTQYF | TGTGCCAGCAGCCCCGAGGGGGACGCATCGGATACGCAGTATTTT
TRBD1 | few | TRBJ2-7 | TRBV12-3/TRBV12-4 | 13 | CASSVRGPYEQYF | TGTGCCAGCAGTGTCAGGGGGCCCTACGAGCAGTACTTC
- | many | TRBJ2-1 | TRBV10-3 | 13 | CATAPQGYNEQFF | TGTGCCACCGCGCCGCAGGGGTACAATGAGCAGTTCTTC
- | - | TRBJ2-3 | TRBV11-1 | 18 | CASSSNLITQGGTDTQYF | TGTGCCAGCAGCTCAAATTTGATTACGCAGGGTGGGACAGATACGCAGTATTTT
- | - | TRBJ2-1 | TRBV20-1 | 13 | CSASAGFGNEQFF | TGCAGTGCTAGTGCCGGGTTTGGGAATGAGCAGTTCTTC
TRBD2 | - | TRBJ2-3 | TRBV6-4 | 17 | CASSEEAGGPVQGTQYF | TGTGCCAGCAGTGAGGAGGCGGGGGGGCCTGTTCAAGGTACGCAGTATTTT
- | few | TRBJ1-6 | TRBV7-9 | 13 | CASSNRDTMGLHF | TGTGCCAGCAGCAACCGGGACACCATGGGCCTCCACTTT
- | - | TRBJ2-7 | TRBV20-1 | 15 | CSARGRVGLAHEQYF | TGCAGTGCTAGAGGAAGGGTAGGTTTGGCCCACGAGCAGTACTTC
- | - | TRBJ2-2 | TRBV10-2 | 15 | CASSEPVGVAGELFF | TGCGCCAGCAGTGAGCCGGTTGGTGTCGCCGGGGAGCTGTTTTTT